This T cell receptor (beta chain) derives from a study of graft-versus-host responses after intestinal transplantation. The CDR3 has 16 residues. Per the germline V gene, CDR1 is SGHVS and CDR2 is FNYEAQ. With V trimmed by 4 bases and J by 1 base, 6 bases remained unmatched. About this clone itself: Its antigen remains unidentified.

Sequencing was performed with immunoSEQ multiplex PCR; in TCRdb, only in-frame clones are kept and a portion is missing. Here the sample spans tens of thousands of clones, 87% being singletons. V gene TRBV7-6 combines with J gene TRBJ2-1, with TRBD2 matching over 8 bases. The sample here was unstimulated CD8+ T cells sorted from spleen or lymph node cells, taken before transplant. The origin of this receptor is a human donor who was the organ donor for an intestinal transplant. The CDR3 DNA follows: TGTGCCAGCAGCTCCCAGCGGGGGACGTCCTACAATGAGCAGTTCTTC. Translation gives CASSSQRGTSYNEQFF.